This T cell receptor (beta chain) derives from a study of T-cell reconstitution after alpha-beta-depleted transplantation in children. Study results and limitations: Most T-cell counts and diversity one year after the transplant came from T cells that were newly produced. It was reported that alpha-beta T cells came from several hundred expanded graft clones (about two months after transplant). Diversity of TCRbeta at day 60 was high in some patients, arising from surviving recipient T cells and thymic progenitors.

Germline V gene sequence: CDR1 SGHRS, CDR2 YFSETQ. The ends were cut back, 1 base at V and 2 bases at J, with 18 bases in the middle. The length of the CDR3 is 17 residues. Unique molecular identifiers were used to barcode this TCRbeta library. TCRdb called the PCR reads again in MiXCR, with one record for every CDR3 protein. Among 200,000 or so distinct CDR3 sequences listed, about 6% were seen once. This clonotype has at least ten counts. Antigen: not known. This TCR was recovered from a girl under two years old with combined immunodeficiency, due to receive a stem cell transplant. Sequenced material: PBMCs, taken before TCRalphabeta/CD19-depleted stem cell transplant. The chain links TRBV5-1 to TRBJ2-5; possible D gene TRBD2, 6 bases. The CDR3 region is CASSLSLGGLGQETQYF. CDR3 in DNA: TGCGCCAGCAGCTTGAGTCTCGGGGGACTTGGACAAGAGACCCAGTACTTC.